Listed below are T cell receptor beta chains from one sample, sequenced in a study of OX40 agonist ivuxolimab in advanced cancers. Assay used: immunoSEQ multiplex PCR; TCRdb lists only in-frame clones, some missing. The sample lists about 91,000 clones; 80% to 85% were seen once. The specimen comprised CD4+ or CD8+ T cells sorted from blood, sampled in a trial of the OX40 agonist ivuxolimab. Source of these receptors: an adult with an advanced solid tumor such as melanoma, head and neck, liver or kidney cancer. Each CDR3 is given with its conserved first and last residue. D genes are given only for firm matches. The size entry is marked missing in some rows and otherwise reads once, few, many or a size class.

v_call: TRBV5-1
d_call: -
clone_size: -
j_call: TRBJ2-3
cdr3_aa: CASSLEDSHSDTQYF
cdr3_nt: TGCGCCAGCAGCTTGGAAGACAGTCATTCGGATACGCAGTATTTT

v_call: TRBV30
d_call: -
clone_size: -
j_call: TRBJ1-5
cdr3_aa: CAWSSGRSNQPQHF
cdr3_nt: TGTGCCTGGAGTTCAGGGAGAAGCAATCAGCCCCAGCATTTT

v_call: TRBV9
d_call: TRBD2
clone_size: -
j_call: TRBJ2-5
cdr3_aa: CASSVGASGGARETQYF
cdr3_nt: TGTGCCAGCAGCGTAGGGGCTAGCGGGGGGGCCCGAGAGACCCAGTACTTC

v_call: TRBV10-1
d_call: -
clone_size: -
j_call: TRBJ1-4
cdr3_aa: CASSDYRLDRTNEKLFF
cdr3_nt: TGCGCCAGCAGTGACTATCGCTTGGACAGAACTAATGAAAAACTGTTTTTT

v_call: TRBV29-1
d_call: TRBD1
clone_size: -
j_call: TRBJ2-7
cdr3_aa: CSVEGTGDTEQYF
cdr3_nt: TGCAGCGTTGAAGGGACAGGGGACACTGAGCAGTACTTC

v_call: TRBV7-2
d_call: TRBD2
clone_size: -
j_call: TRBJ2-1
cdr3_aa: CASSPQATSGGNEQFF
cdr3_nt: TGTGCCAGCAGCCCGCAAGCGACTAGCGGGGGAAATGAGCAGTTCTTC

v_call: TRBV7-2
d_call: -
clone_size: -
j_call: TRBJ1-3
cdr3_aa: CASSRQDSGNTIYF
cdr3_nt: TGTGCCAGCAGCCGACAAGACTCTGGAAACACCATATATTTT

v_call: TRBV6-1
d_call: -
clone_size: -
j_call: TRBJ1-5
cdr3_aa: CASSEVLGGRNQPQHF
cdr3_nt: TGTGCCAGCAGTGAAGTGCTCGGGGGAAGAAATCAGCCCCAGCATTTT

v_call: TRBV28
d_call: TRBD1
clone_size: -
j_call: TRBJ1-2
cdr3_aa: CASSEIQGADIGYTF
cdr3_nt: TGTGCCAGCAGTGAAATACAGGGGGCGGATATTGGCTACACCTTC

v_call: TRBV27
d_call: -
clone_size: -
j_call: TRBJ2-3
cdr3_aa: CASWGAPAVDTQYF
cdr3_nt: TGTGCCAGCTGGGGCGCACCGGCGGTGGATACGCAGTATTTT

v_call: TRBV6-7
d_call: TRBD2
clone_size: -
j_call: TRBJ2-4
cdr3_aa: CASIINGGGGCIQYF
cdr3_nt: TGTGCCAGCATTATTAACGGCGGGGGGGGTTGCATTCAGTACTTC

v_call: TRBV7-2
d_call: -
clone_size: -
j_call: TRBJ2-1
cdr3_aa: CASSLDEGSYNEQFF
cdr3_nt: TGTGCCAGCAGCTTAGACGAGGGCTCTTACAATGAGCAGTTCTTC

v_call: TRBV4-3
d_call: -
clone_size: -
j_call: TRBJ1-5
cdr3_aa: CASSQDHRGNQPQHF
cdr3_nt: TGCGCCAGCAGCCAAGATCACAGGGGCAATCAGCCCCAGCATTTT

v_call: TRBV27
d_call: -
clone_size: once
j_call: TRBJ1-5
cdr3_aa: CASSLGGKEGQPQHF
cdr3_nt: TGTGCCAGCAGTTTAGGAGGGAAGGAGGGTCAGCCCCAGCATTTT

v_call: TRBV5-1
d_call: TRBD1
clone_size: -
j_call: TRBJ1-1
cdr3_aa: CASSPGQGPEAFF
cdr3_nt: TGCGCCAGCAGTCCGGGACAGGGGCCTGAAGCTTTCTTT

v_call: TRBV6-7
d_call: -
clone_size: once
j_call: TRBJ1-2
cdr3_aa: CASSYSKRQNPGYTF
cdr3_nt: TGTGCCAGCAGTTACTCGAAGCGGCAGAACCCTGGCTACACCTTC

v_call: TRBV7-2
d_call: -
clone_size: once
j_call: TRBJ2-7
cdr3_aa: CASSLKLEGAEQYF
cdr3_nt: TGTGCCAGCAGCTTAAAGCTCGAAGGCGCGGAGCAGTACTTC

v_call: TRBV18
d_call: -
clone_size: -
j_call: TRBJ1-1
cdr3_aa: CASSPSVNMNTEAFF
cdr3_nt: TGTGCCAGCTCACCGTCGGTGAACATGAACACTGAAGCTTTCTTT

v_call: TRBV5-8
d_call: -
clone_size: -
j_call: TRBJ2-3
cdr3_aa: CASSLVSDTQYF
cdr3_nt: TGTGCCAGCAGCTTGGTTTCAGATACGCAGTATTTT

v_call: TRBV30
d_call: TRBD1
clone_size: -
j_call: TRBJ1-6
cdr3_aa: CAWSVTGAGSPLHF
cdr3_nt: TGTGCCTGGAGTGTCACAGGGGCAGGTTCACCCCTCCACTTT

v_call: TRBV28
d_call: TRBD2
clone_size: -
j_call: TRBJ2-7
cdr3_aa: CASSSTSGASGTYEQYF
cdr3_nt: TGTGCCAGCAGTTCGACCTCCGGGGCTAGCGGCACCTACGAGCAGTACTTC

v_call: TRBV11-3
d_call: -
clone_size: -
j_call: TRBJ2-7
cdr3_aa: CASSSQGGEQYF
cdr3_nt: TGTGCCAGCAGCTCACAGGGAGGCGAGCAGTACTTC

v_call: TRBV6-1
d_call: -
clone_size: -
j_call: TRBJ2-7
cdr3_aa: CATTDGPGAYEQYF
cdr3_nt: TGTGCCACCACGGACGGCCCCGGGGCCTACGAGCAGTACTTC

v_call: TRBV7-2
d_call: -
clone_size: -
j_call: TRBJ1-5
cdr3_aa: CASSDNRANQPQHF
cdr3_nt: TGTGCCAGCAGCGACAACAGGGCTAATCAGCCCCAGCATTTT

v_call: TRBV28
d_call: -
clone_size: -
j_call: TRBJ1-5
cdr3_aa: CASSSQGYSNQPQHF
cdr3_nt: TGTGCCAGCAGTTCCCAGGGGTATAGCAATCAGCCCCAGCATTTT

v_call: TRBV27
d_call: TRBD2
clone_size: -
j_call: TRBJ2-2
cdr3_aa: CASSREGDTGELFF
cdr3_nt: TGTGCCAGCAGTCGGGAGGGGGACACCGGGGAGCTGTTTTTT

v_call: TRBV11-2
d_call: TRBD1
clone_size: -
j_call: TRBJ1-4
cdr3_aa: CASSRGQGATNEKLFF
cdr3_nt: TGTGCCAGCAGCCGCGGACAGGGAGCAACTAATGAAAAACTGTTTTTT

v_call: TRBV7-3
d_call: -
clone_size: -
j_call: TRBJ2-1
cdr3_aa: CASSSGGAGYNEQFF
cdr3_nt: TGTGCCAGCAGCTCTGGGGGGGCCGGATACAATGAGCAGTTCTTC

v_call: TRBV27
d_call: -
clone_size: -
j_call: TRBJ2-3
cdr3_aa: CASSLIGTNTQYF
cdr3_nt: TGTGCCAGCAGTCTGATAGGGACAAATACGCAGTATTTT

v_call: TRBV5-4
d_call: TRBD2
clone_size: -
j_call: TRBJ2-3
cdr3_aa: CASSLTSGGIDTQYF
cdr3_nt: TGTGCCAGCAGCCTGACTAGCGGGGGAATAGATACGCAGTATTTT

v_call: TRBV11-2
d_call: -
clone_size: -
j_call: TRBJ2-1
cdr3_aa: CASSSQGTNEQFF
cdr3_nt: TGTGCCAGCAGCTCACAGGGTACGAATGAGCAGTTCTTC

v_call: TRBV19
d_call: -
clone_size: -
j_call: TRBJ1-4
cdr3_aa: CASSIFGGEEKLFF
cdr3_nt: TGTGCCAGTAGTATTTTTGGGGGAGAAGAAAAACTGTTTTTT

v_call: TRBV18
d_call: TRBD2
clone_size: once
j_call: TRBJ2-2
cdr3_aa: CASSPFPSGGTSGELFF
cdr3_nt: TGTGCCAGCTCACCATTTCCGAGCGGGGGTACCTCCGGGGAGCTGTTTTTT

v_call: TRBV11-2
d_call: TRBD1
clone_size: -
j_call: TRBJ2-2
cdr3_aa: CASSRPGTGIGELFF
cdr3_nt: TGTGCCAGCAGCCGTCCCGGGACAGGGATCGGGGAGCTGTTTTTT

v_call: TRBV11-3
d_call: -
clone_size: -
j_call: TRBJ2-3
cdr3_aa: CASSLEGATQYF
cdr3_nt: TGTGCCAGCAGCTTGGAGGGGGCTACGCAGTATTTT

v_call: TRBV10-2
d_call: -
clone_size: -
j_call: TRBJ1-1
cdr3_aa: CASSVLYTEAFF
cdr3_nt: TGCGCCAGCAGTGTTCTTTACACTGAAGCTTTCTTT

v_call: TRBV6-6
d_call: -
clone_size: -
j_call: TRBJ2-2
cdr3_aa: CASSYSRVGSGELFF
cdr3_nt: TGTGCCAGCAGTTACTCGAGGGTAGGCAGCGGGGAGCTGTTTTTT

v_call: TRBV16
d_call: -
clone_size: once
j_call: TRBJ1-2
cdr3_aa: CASSQFRGVYGYTF
cdr3_nt: TGTGCCAGCAGCCAATTCAGAGGGGTTTATGGCTACACCTTC

v_call: TRBV28
d_call: TRBD1
clone_size: few
j_call: TRBJ1-2
cdr3_aa: CASSLLGQGANGYTF
cdr3_nt: TGTGCCAGCAGTTTACTGGGACAGGGGGCGAACGGCTACACCTTC

v_call: TRBV15
d_call: -
clone_size: -
j_call: TRBJ2-5
cdr3_aa: CATSRVRETQYF
cdr3_nt: TGTGCCACCAGCAGAGTCCGGGAGACCCAGTACTTC